The clone carrying this TCR beta chain has only a few counts. The PCR contained 60 Vbeta and 13 Jbeta primers. The assay was immunoSEQ multiplex PCR, and TCRdb's table has in-frame clones only and misses some. The table shows 100,000 to 140,000 clones, with roughly 82% occurring only once. The data were taken from a study of cytomegalovirus exposure and HLA in healthy donors. The overall study: About 85 million unique TCR sequences came from HLA-typed donors in an early release.

The sequencing sample was made of PBMCs. The receptor comes from a male donor in good health and CMV-seronegative.

DNA for the CDR3: TGTGCCAGCAGCCTAAAGACCAGGGAGCAGTACTTC. It yields the protein CASSLKTREQYF. This chain links TRBV28 with TRBJ2-7; D call uncertain. Germline CDR1 and CDR2: MDHEN and SYDVKM. The CDR3 has 12 amino acids. V shed 6 bases and J shed 7 bases, with 13 bases lying between them.